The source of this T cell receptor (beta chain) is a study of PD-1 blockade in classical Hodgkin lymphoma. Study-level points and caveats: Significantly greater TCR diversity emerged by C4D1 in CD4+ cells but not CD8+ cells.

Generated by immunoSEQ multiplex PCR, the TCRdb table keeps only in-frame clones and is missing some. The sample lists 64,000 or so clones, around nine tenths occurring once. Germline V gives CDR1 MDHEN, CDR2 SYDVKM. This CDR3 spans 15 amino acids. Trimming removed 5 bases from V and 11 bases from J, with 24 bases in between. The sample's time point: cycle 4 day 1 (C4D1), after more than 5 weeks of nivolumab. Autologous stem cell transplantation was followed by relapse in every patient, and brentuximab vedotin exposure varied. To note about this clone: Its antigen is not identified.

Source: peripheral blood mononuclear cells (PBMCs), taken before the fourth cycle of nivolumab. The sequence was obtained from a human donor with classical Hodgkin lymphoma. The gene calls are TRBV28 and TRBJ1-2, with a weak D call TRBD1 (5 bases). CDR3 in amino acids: CASSIGGAGTFLYTF. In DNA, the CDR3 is TGTGCCAGCAGTATCGGAGGGGCCGGGACCTTTTTGTACACCTTC.